This TCR beta chain was obtained from a study of shared clonotypes between healthy human individuals. In the study overall: Donors consisted of a couple of women and three men between 18 and 49.

Study outcomes and limitations: Blood alone was sampled, and tissue repertoires likely differ.

Notes on this clone: Antigen specificity is unknown.

The CDR3 contains 13 residues. V gave up 8 bases and J gave up 8 bases; unmatched junction bases: 7. CDR1 is LNHDA, CDR2 SQIVND, per germline (reference sequence). It was around 320 ng DNA, 25,000 to 35,000 T cell genomes, that went into each replicate PCR of unsorted PBMC. Sequencing was performed with immunoSEQ multiplex PCR; in TCRdb, only in-frame clones are kept and a portion is missing. The sample lists approximately 500,000 clones, more than 65% seen once, with about an eighth in the top ten. The sequenced sample consisted of PBMCs. The rearrangement links TRBV19 to TRBJ2-1; 9 positions match TRBD2. The TCR originated in a woman aged 40 to 50 in good health. Some clones in this sample may be carry-over from other donors' samples. The CDR3 DNA reads TGTGCCAGTCGTAGCGGGAGCCACGATGAGCAGTTCTTC. This encodes CASRSGSHDEQFF.